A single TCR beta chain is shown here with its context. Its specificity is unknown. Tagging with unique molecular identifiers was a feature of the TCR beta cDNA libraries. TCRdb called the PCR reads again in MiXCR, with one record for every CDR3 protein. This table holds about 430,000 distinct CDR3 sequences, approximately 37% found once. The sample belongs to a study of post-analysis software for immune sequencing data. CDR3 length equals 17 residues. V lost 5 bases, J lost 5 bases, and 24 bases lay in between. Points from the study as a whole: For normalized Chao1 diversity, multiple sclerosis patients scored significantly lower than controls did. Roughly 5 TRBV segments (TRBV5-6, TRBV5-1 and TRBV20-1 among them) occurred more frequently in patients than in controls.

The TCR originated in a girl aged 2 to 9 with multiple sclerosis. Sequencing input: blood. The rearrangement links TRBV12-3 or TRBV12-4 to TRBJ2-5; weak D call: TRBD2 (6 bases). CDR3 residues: CASSQLGVGGILETQYF. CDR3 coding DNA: TGTGCCAGCAGTCAGTTGGGTGTGGGAGGAATTCTGGAGACCCAGTACTTC.